This T cell receptor beta chain was profiled in a study of cytomegalovirus exposure and HLA in healthy donors. Some clones are missing from TCRdb's copy, which holds only in-frame ones; the method was immunoSEQ multiplex PCR. The table includes under 95,000 clones, roughly 94% detected once. Material for sequencing was PBMCs. The TCR sequence derives from a woman younger than 35 in good health and CMV-seropositive.

The CDR3 DNA sequence: TGTGCCAGCTCATCCGGGACACGAGAGACCCAGTACTTC. This sequence encodes CASSSGTRETQYF. This chain joins TRBV18 and TRBJ2-5, with D tentatively TRBD1 (6 bases). V was clipped by 5 bases and J by 4 bases, with 11 bases between them. Per germline, CDR1 KGHSH and CDR2 LQKENI. The CDR3 consists of 13 residues.